This T cell receptor (beta chain) appears in the sequencing data of a study of blood T cell repertoires in COVID-19. The CDR3 loop spans 16 amino acids. The J segment lost 6 bases and the V segment lost 3 bases, leaving 5 bases of the junction unmatched. Germline V CDR1 and CDR2: KGHSH, LQKENI. Data came from immunoSEQ multiplex PCR; TCRdb stores just in-frame clones and leaves some out. The sample lists about 480,000 clones; around 85% were seen once. The gene calls are TRBV18 and TRBJ2-3, with 14 positions matching TRBD2. The TCR sequence derives from an older woman who had recovered from COVID-19. Material: PBMCs or T cells enriched from blood (not recorded which). The CDR3 DNA reads TGTGCCAGCTCACCCGGACTAGCGGGGGGCCCTGATACGCAGTATTTT. Protein: CASSPGLAGGPDTQYF.